This T cell receptor (beta chain) is drawn from a study of blood T cell repertoires in COVID-19. Study-level information: COVID-19 samples collected from the United States, Italy and Spain covered acute and convalescent phases. T cells, B-cell-depleted T cells, or PBMCs supplied cDNA or gDNA.

V dropped 1 base and J dropped 5 bases, with 7 bases sitting between them. The CDR3 totals 13 residues. Germline CDR1 is LNHDA and CDR2 is SQIVND (reference sequence). Per the study methods: Reference gene primers were amplified, and this amplification served to estimate nucleated cell counts. Assay: immunoSEQ multiplex PCR; the TCRdb copy retains only in-frame clones and omits some. V, J and clone size are those of that table, while D and trimming were read from the DNA. The table has just over 250,000 clones, roughly 86% seen once; the top ten hold 8.5% to 10%. Sequencing input: peripheral blood. The chain employs TRBV19 and TRBJ2-3; D is unresolved. This receptor was identified in a man between 35 and 55 years old who had recovered from COVID-19. DNA of the CDR3: TGTGCCAGTAGTATAGTAAACGGAGATACGCAGTATTTT. It yields the protein CASSIVNGDTQYF.